The present T cell receptor beta chain was sequenced within a study of blood T cell repertoires in COVID-19. Study-wide context: PBMCs, B-cell-depleted T cells, or T cells provided the cDNA or gDNA that made up the material.

Sequencing used immunoSEQ multiplex PCR; TCRdb keeps in-frame clones, though not all of them. This sample has around 310,000 clones; roughly nine tenths occur once, and the top ten carry roughly a tenth. Cohort allocation depended upon clinical history that participants reported. Per germline, CDR1 SGHRS and CDR2 YFSETQ. The ends were cut back, 4 bases at V and 5 bases at J, with 13 bases in the middle. There are 14 residues in the CDR3. The source of this sequence is a woman in her twenties or thirties who had recovered from COVID-19. What was sequenced was PBMCs or T cells enriched from blood (not recorded which). The chain joins TRBV5-1 to TRBJ2-1, with D unclear. For the CDR3, the DNA is TGCGCCAGCAGCCCTGATGTTTGGCACAATGAGCAGTTCTTC. Encoded protein: CASSPDVWHNEQFF.